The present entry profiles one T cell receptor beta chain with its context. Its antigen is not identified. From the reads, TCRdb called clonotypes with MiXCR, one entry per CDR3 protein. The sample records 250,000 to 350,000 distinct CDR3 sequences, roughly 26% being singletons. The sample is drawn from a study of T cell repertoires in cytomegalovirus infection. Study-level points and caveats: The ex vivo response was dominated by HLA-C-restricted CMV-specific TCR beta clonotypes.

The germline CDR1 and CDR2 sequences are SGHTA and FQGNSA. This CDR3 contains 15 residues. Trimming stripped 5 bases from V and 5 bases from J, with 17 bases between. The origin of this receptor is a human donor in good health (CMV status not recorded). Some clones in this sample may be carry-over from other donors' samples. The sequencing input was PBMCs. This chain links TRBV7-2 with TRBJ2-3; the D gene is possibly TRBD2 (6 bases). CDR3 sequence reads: CASSPVQRRGDTQYF. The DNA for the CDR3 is TGTGCCAGCAGCCCAGTCCAAAGGAGGGGAGATACGCAGTATTTT.